This entry lists 20 T cell receptor beta chains sequenced from one sample in a study of blood T cell repertoires in COVID-19. TCRdb's table, derived via immunoSEQ multiplex PCR, lists solely in-frame clones and lacks some. The repertoire holds approximately 160,000 clones, with 70% to 90% as singletons. The source material was peripheral blood. These receptors were collected from a woman aged 55-75 years with COVID-19, enrolled during active disease.

The chain uses TRBV29-1 and TRBJ1-2; a weak D match, TRBD1 (5 bases). Trimming removed 2 bases from V and 4 bases from J, with 8 bases in between. Germline loops: CDR1 SQVTM, CDR2 ANQGSEA. This CDR3 has 12 residues. The CDR3 region is CSVEQGVYGYTF. The CDR3 DNA reads as TGCAGCGTTGAACAGGGTGTCTATGGCTACACCTTC.

This chain uses TRBV18 with TRBJ2-7; 8 positions match TRBD1. Germline V CDR1 and CDR2: KGHSH, LQKENI. The trim removed 6 bases at V and 6 bases at J, leaving 10 bases unmatched. The CDR3 is 14 amino acids. The CDR3, as DNA: TGTGCCAGCTCTCCGGACAGGGTTTCACTCGAGCAGTACTTC. It translates to CASSPDRVSLEQYF.

V gene TRBV20-1 combines with J gene TRBJ1-2, with 7 bases identical to TRBD1. Trimming took 3 bases from V and 12 from J; bases not matched to a gene: 7. The CDR3 has 11 amino acids. Looked up from germline, CDR1 is DFQATT and CDR2 is SNEGSKA (reference sequence). CDR3 sequence: CSARTGSIHTF. CDR3 nucleotide sequence: TGCAGTGCTAGGACAGGGAGTATCCACACCTTC.

The chain carries TRBV3-1 (or the pseudogene TRBV3-2) and TRBJ1-4; the D is unclear. CDR3 length: 13 amino acids. Trimming cost V 4 bases and J 7 bases, with 10 bases left between them. In germline, CDR1 is LGHDT, CDR2 YNNKEL (reference sequence). CDR3 nucleotide sequence: TGTGCCAGCAGCCTTTCGTTTCGTGAAAAACTGTTTTTT. It codes for CASSLSFREKLFF.

The chain links TRBV12-3 or TRBV12-4 to TRBJ1-1, with no clear D. V dropped 2 bases and J dropped 5 bases, with 9 bases sitting between them. This CDR3 is built from 13 residues. CDR3 sequence (DNA): TGTGCCAGCAGTTTAATGGGGAGGACTGAAGCTTTCTTT. This encodes CASSLMGRTEAFF.

The table lists this clone with a few counts. This rearrangement joins TRBV10-3 to TRBJ2-2; 8 nucleotides align to TRBD1. Germline trimming cut 6 bases from V and 5 bases from J; bases unmatched to any gene: 8. The germline CDR1 and CDR2 sequences are ENHRY and SYGVKD. The length of the CDR3 is 15 residues. The CDR3 coding sequence is TGTGCCATCAGCCCCACAGGGGGGCGTACCGGGGAGCTGTTTTTT. Translated: CAISPTGGRTGELFF.

The chain recombines TRBV15 with TRBJ2-4; D may be TRBD2 (5 bases). CDR1 LNHNV and CDR2 YYDKDF come from the germline V gene (reference sequence). V lost 0 bases and J 5 bases, leaving 14 bases between the germline ends. CDR3 length equals 16 residues. CDR3 coding DNA: TGTGCCACCAGCAGAGATTTAGGAGGTAGCCAAAACATTCAGTACTTC. It encodes CATSRDLGGSQNIQYF.

The gene calls are TRBV3-1 (or the pseudogene TRBV3-2) and TRBJ1-3; no clear D gene. The V and J ends lost 1 base and 1 base respectively, with 8 bases between them. The CDR3 sequence is 15 residues long. The germline V gene has CDR1 LGHDT and CDR2 YNNKEL (reference sequence). Here the CDR3 reads CASSQGGMSGNTIYF. The DNA of the CDR3 is TGTGCCAGCAGCCAAGGCGGGATGTCTGGAAACACCATATATTTT.

The V gene is TRBV5-4, the J gene TRBJ1-2; D is uncertain. The CDR3 totals 13 residues. Per the germline V gene, CDR1 is SGHNT and CDR2 is YYREEE (reference sequence). Between the trimmed V and J ends, which lost 4 bases and 4 bases, there was a span of 11 bases. The CDR3 loop reads CASSPGKSYGYTF. The CDR3 DNA is TGTGCCAGCAGCCCGGGGAAGTCCTATGGCTACACCTTC.

This chain uses TRBV6-6 with TRBJ1-3; 8 nucleotides match TRBD1. CDR1 and CDR2 (germline): MNHNY, SVGAGI (reference sequence). CDR3 length equals 17 residues. V lost 5 bases to trimming and J lost 4 bases; unmatched junction nucleotides: 13. The CDR3 loop reads CASSLSMDRVVGNTIYF. For the CDR3, the DNA is TGTGCCAGCAGTCTTTCGATGGACAGGGTTGTGGGAAACACCATATATTTT.

The chain joins TRBV5-4 to TRBJ1-1; 8 bases are a match to TRBD1. The trim removed 2 bases at V and 3 bases at J, leaving 9 bases unmatched. Germline V gives CDR1 SGHNT, CDR2 YYREEE (reference sequence). The CDR3 consists of 16 residues. The CDR3 protein is CASSLLGQGWDTEAFF. The CDR3 DNA reads TGTGCCAGCAGCTTACTCGGACAGGGTTGGGACACTGAAGCTTTCTTT.

Comments on this clone: Different DNA sequences within this sample yield the same CDR3. The gene calls are TRBV6-5 and TRBJ1-1, with 9 bases aligning to TRBD1. CDR3 length: 14 residues. From germline, CDR1 is MNHEY and CDR2 SVGAGI. The V and J ends lost 6 bases and 7 bases, in that order; junction bases with no gene match: 9. The CDR3 DNA sequence: TGTGCCAGCAGCCAACAGGGGGCGCGAAGTGAAGCTTTCTTT. The encoded protein is CASSQQGARSEAFF.

The CDR3 here is CASNGDRNQPQHF. For the CDR3, the DNA is TGTGCCAGCAATGGAGACCGCAATCAGCCCCAGCATTTT. The chain combines TRBV25-1 with TRBJ1-5; D gene unclear. CDR1 is MGHDK, CDR2 SYGVNS, per germline. Trimming stripped 7 bases from V and 2 bases from J, with 9 bases between. The CDR3 covers 13 residues. The entire variable domain, with the rest obtained from reference TRBV25-1 and TRBJ1-5, is as follows: EADIYQTPRYLVIGTGKKITLECSQTMGHDKMYWYQQDPGMELHLIHYSYGVNSTEKGDLSSESTVSRIRTEHFPLTLESARPSHTSQYLCASNGDRNQPQHFGDGTRLSIL.

The chain carries TRBV6-5 and TRBJ1-2, with D tentatively TRBD1 (6 bases). This CDR3 spans 15 amino acids. Germline lookup yields CDR1 MNHEY and CDR2 SVGAGI. The V end was cut by 0 bases, the J end by 7 bases, with 15 bases between. The CDR3 loop reads CASSYSNGGPFGYTF. CDR3 bases: TGTGCCAGCAGTTACTCGAACGGGGGGCCCTTTGGCTACACCTTC.

This sequence joins TRBV18 and TRBJ2-2, with a tentative D call TRBD1 (5 bases). This CDR3 is 17 amino acids long. V lost 3 bases to trimming and J lost 1 base, with 15 bases between them. The germline gives CDR1 KGHSH, CDR2 LQKENI. The CDR3 reads CASSPQGANRNTGELFF. The CDR3 DNA sequence: TGTGCCAGCTCACCGCAAGGGGCCAACCGGAACACCGGGGAGCTGTTTTTT.

The CDR3 DNA sequence: TGTGCCAGCAGCCTGCGGGGGGGTGAAAAACTGTTTTTT. Its translation: CASSLRGGEKLFF. The chain has TRBV7-9 and TRBJ1-4; weak D call: TRBD1 (5 bases). The CDR3 runs 13 residues. Germline V gives CDR1 SEHNR, CDR2 FQNEAQ (reference sequence). V lost 5 bases and J lost 7, with 11 bases in between.

The CDR3 DNA follows: TGTGCCAGCAGCCCGAACAGGGGGCTTATTGGGACCCAGTACTTC. It translates to CASSPNRGLIGTQYF. This chain links TRBV25-1 with TRBJ2-5, with 9 bases identical to TRBD1. This CDR3 is built from 15 residues. Germline V CDR1 and CDR2: MGHDK, SYGVNS. V lost 6 bases, J lost 7 bases, and 12 bases stayed unmatched.

V is TRBV5-1 and J is TRBJ2-1, with unresolved D. Germline loops: CDR1 SGHRS, CDR2 YFSETQ. This CDR3 has 12 residues. Trimming took 5 bases from V and 8 from J, leaving 11 bases between them. CDR3 sequence reads: CASSLTWDEQFF. The CDR3 nucleotides are TGCGCCAGCAGTCTGACTTGGGATGAGCAGTTCTTC.

The V and J genes are TRBV6-5 and TRBJ2-2, with 7 bases lining up with TRBD2. The J segment lost 5 bases and the V segment lost 0 bases, leaving 6 bases of the junction unmatched. From germline, CDR1 is MNHEY and CDR2 SVGAGI. CDR3 length equals 16 residues. The CDR3 nucleotides read TGTGCCAGCAGTTACTCGATACTAGCGCTTACCGGGGAGCTGTTTTTT. Translating gives CASSYSILALTGELFF.

J is TRBJ2-3 and V is TRBV29-1; the D is unclear. V was trimmed by 2 bases and J by 0 bases, leaving 3 bases between them. The CDR3 consists of 12 residues. CDR1 is SQVTM and CDR2 is ANQGSEA in the germline V gene. The CDR3 protein is CSVESSTDTQYF. DNA for the CDR3: TGCAGCGTTGAAAGCAGCACAGATACGCAGTATTTT.